The entry that follows covers one T cell receptor (beta chain) sequence. The data originate from a study of blood T cell repertoires in COVID-19. Assay used: immunoSEQ multiplex PCR; TCRdb lists only in-frame clones, some missing. This sample yields approximately 160,000 clones, of which roughly 84% are seen a single time; approximately 7.7% belongs to the top ten. Trimming stripped 4 bases from V and 0 bases from J, with 9 bases between. The CDR3 is 14 amino acids. Per the germline V gene, CDR1 is SGHVS and CDR2 is FQNEAQ. Cohort allocation depended upon clinical history that participants reported. Specimen: PBMCs or T cells enriched from blood (not recorded which). The source is a woman aged 50 to 60 who had recovered from COVID-19. V is TRBV7-8 and J is TRBJ1-1; D is possibly TRBD1 (5 bases). CDR3 bases: TGTGCCAGCAGCTGGGGACTGATGAACACTGAAGCTTTCTTT. It is translated as CASSWGLMNTEAFF.